This is a list of T cell receptor beta chains from one sample in a study of Ad26.COV2.S vaccination and SARS-CoV-2 variants. Produced via immunoSEQ multiplex PCR; TCRdb's table is partial and in-frame only. The profile shows about 480,000 clones, around 85% of them singletons. The sample in question was peripheral blood, obtained in a trial of Ad26.COV2.S vaccine versus placebo. Receptors were obtained from a person aged 18-60 years who received the Ad26.COV2.S COVID-19 vaccine or a placebo. CDR3s include the opening cysteine and the closing phenylalanine or tryptophan. The D gene is left open where the match is weak. Clone size is stated in some rows and not others, as once, few, many or a class when expanded.

TRBV11-3,NA,NA,TRBJ2-2,CASSPGLTGELFF,TGTGCCAGCAGCCCCGGCCTCACCGGGGAGCTGTTTTTT
TRBV30,NA,TRBD1,TRBJ1-6,CAWSWTGINSPLHF,TGTGCCTGGAGCTGGACAGGGATTAATTCACCCCTCCACTTT
TRBV6-4,NA,NA,TRBJ2-3,CASSAQATKTDTQYF,TGTGCCAGCAGTGCACAGGCGACCAAAACAGATACGCAGTATTTT
TRBV28,NA,NA,TRBJ1-1,CASSGFPNTEAFF,TGTGCCAGCAGTGGGTTCCCGAACACTGAAGCTTTCTTT
TRBV5-4,NA,NA,TRBJ2-5,CASSGLSEGWGETQYF,TGTGCCAGCAGTGGGCTGTCGGAGGGTTGGGGAGAGACCCAGTACTTC
TRBV20-1,NA,NA,TRBJ2-1,CSAREGEQFF,TGCAGTGCTAGAGAAGGTGAGCAGTTCTTC
TRBV6-5,NA,NA,TRBJ2-1,CASSYFGGHRDEQFF,TGTGCCAGCAGTTACTTCGGGGGGCATCGCGATGAGCAGTTCTTC
TRBV12-5,NA,NA,TRBJ2-2,CASGRGELAGELFF,TGTGCTAGTGGTAGGGGGGAATTAGCTGGGGAGCTGTTTTTT
TRBV19,NA,TRBD2,TRBJ2-1,CASHQDSSGSSYNEQFF,TGTGCCAGTCATCAAGATTCTAGCGGGAGCTCCTACAATGAGCAGTTCTTC
TRBV6-2/TRBV6-3,NA,NA,TRBJ2-7,CASSYGASGLSYEQYF,TGTGCCAGCAGTTACGGGGCCTCGGGGTTGTCCTACGAGCAGTACTTC
TRBV19,NA,TRBD1,TRBJ2-1,CASSIRRGYAEQFF,TGTGCCAGTAGTATCCGCAGGGGGTATGCTGAGCAGTTCTTC
TRBV24-1,NA,TRBD2,TRBJ2-2,CATSLGGTGELFF,TGTGCCACCAGTCTGGGGGGGACCGGGGAGCTGTTTTTT
TRBV6-1,NA,NA,TRBJ2-7,CASSDWRSGKSYEQYF,TGTGCCAGCAGTGATTGGCGGAGCGGTAAATCCTACGAGCAGTACTTC
TRBV28,once,TRBD1,TRBJ1-6,CASRQRQGDSPLHF,TGTGCCAGCAGGCAAAGACAGGGCGATTCACCCCTCCACTTT
TRBV7-8,NA,NA,TRBJ1-2,CASSSNRFNYGYTF,TGTGCCAGCAGCTCAAACAGGTTTAACTATGGCTACACCTTC
TRBV12-3/TRBV12-4,NA,NA,TRBJ1-2,CASNTGLVGYTF,TGTGCCAGCAACACGGGGTTGGTTGGCTACACCTTC
TRBV6-2/TRBV6-3,NA,NA,TRBJ2-3,CASSQKDTQYF,TGTGCCAGCAGTCAGAAGGATACGCAGTATTTT
TRBV21-1,NA,NA,TRBJ1-2,CASSRRDRAKPIYGYTF,TGTGCCAGCAGCCGTCGGGACAGGGCAAAACCAATCTATGGCTACACCTTC
TRBV9,NA,TRBD1,TRBJ2-5,CASSYSQTGSQETQYF,TGTGCCAGCAGCTATAGCCAGACAGGGTCCCAAGAGACCCAGTACTTC
TRBV25-1,few,NA,TRBJ1-3,CASSPLDTIYF,TGTGCCAGCAGTCCGTTGGACACCATATATTTT
TRBV19,NA,NA,TRBJ1-5,CASSIYGGQLHF,TGTGCCAGTAGTATTTATGGGGGGCAGTTACATTTT
TRBV5-1,NA,TRBD1,TRBJ1-1,CASSAQGANTEAFF,TGCGCCAGCAGCGCACAGGGGGCGAACACTGAAGCTTTCTTT
TRBV5-6,NA,NA,TRBJ2-3,CASSQWGLTPNTDTQYF,TGTGCCAGCAGTCAATGGGGTCTAACCCCAAACACAGATACGCAGTATTTT
TRBV6-6,NA,NA,TRBJ1-2,CASSRTETNYGYTF,TGTGCCAGCAGTCGGACCGAAACCAACTATGGCTACACCTTC
TRBV28,NA,TRBD2,TRBJ2-1,CASAGGGPGGEQFF,TGTGCCAGCGCTGGCGGGGGGCCTGGGGGTGAGCAGTTCTTC
TRBV6-2/TRBV6-3,NA,TRBD1,TRBJ2-7,CASSHGQGPYEQYF,TGTGCCAGCAGTCACGGACAGGGCCCCTACGAGCAGTACTTC
TRBV6-5,NA,NA,TRBJ1-5,CASSKQGQPQHF,TGTGCCAGCAGTAAACAGGGTCAGCCCCAGCATTTT
TRBV5-1,NA,TRBD1,TRBJ2-7,CASSPTGHEQYF,TGCGCCAGCAGCCCGACAGGGCACGAGCAGTACTTC
TRBV14,NA,NA,TRBJ2-5,CASSQGAPGTQYF,TGTGCCAGCAGCCAAGGGGCCCCGGGGACCCAGTACTTC
TRBV18,NA,NA,TRBJ2-7,CASAISRTPAYEQYF,TGTGCCAGCGCGATAAGTAGGACACCGGCATACGAGCAGTACTTC
TRBV5-1,NA,NA,TRBJ1-1,CASSLYTNMNTEAFF,TGCGCCAGCAGCTTATATACAAATATGAACACTGAAGCTTTCTTT
TRBV11-3,NA,NA,TRBJ2-1,CASGRGDEQFF,TGTGCCAGCGGAAGGGGCGATGAGCAGTTCTTC
TRBV7-2,NA,NA,TRBJ2-3,CASSPRQFTDTQYF,TGTGCCAGCAGCCCGAGACAGTTCACAGATACGCAGTATTTT
TRBV30,NA,NA,TRBJ1-6,CAWSEWLKGADSPLHF,TGTGCCTGGAGTGAGTGGCTTAAAGGGGCTGATTCACCCCTCCACTTT
TRBV15,NA,NA,TRBJ2-7,CATSSGTQAYEQYF,TGTGCCACCAGCAGCGGGACGCAAGCCTACGAGCAGTACTTC
TRBV29-1,NA,TRBD1,TRBJ2-5,CSVGQGRETQYF,TGCAGCGTTGGACAGGGAAGAGAGACCCAGTACTTC
TRBV19,once,NA,TRBJ1-2,CASSMGPAFNYGYTF,TGTGCCAGTAGTATGGGGCCAGCTTTTAACTATGGCTACACCTTC
TRBV15,NA,TRBD1,TRBJ1-3,CATSPRQGIGDTIYF,TGTGCCACCAGCCCCCGACAGGGCATCGGAGACACCATATATTTT
TRBV25-1,NA,NA,TRBJ2-3,CASSEERRQYF,TGTGCCAGCAGTGAAGAACGGAGGCAGTATTTT
TRBV4-3,NA,NA,TRBJ2-7,CASSQVPYSGEQYF,TGCGCCAGCAGCCAGGTCCCGTACTCGGGCGAGCAGTACTTC
TRBV30,NA,TRBD2,TRBJ2-1,CAWKFGRWDEQFF,TGTGCCTGGAAGTTCGGGAGGTGGGATGAGCAGTTCTTC